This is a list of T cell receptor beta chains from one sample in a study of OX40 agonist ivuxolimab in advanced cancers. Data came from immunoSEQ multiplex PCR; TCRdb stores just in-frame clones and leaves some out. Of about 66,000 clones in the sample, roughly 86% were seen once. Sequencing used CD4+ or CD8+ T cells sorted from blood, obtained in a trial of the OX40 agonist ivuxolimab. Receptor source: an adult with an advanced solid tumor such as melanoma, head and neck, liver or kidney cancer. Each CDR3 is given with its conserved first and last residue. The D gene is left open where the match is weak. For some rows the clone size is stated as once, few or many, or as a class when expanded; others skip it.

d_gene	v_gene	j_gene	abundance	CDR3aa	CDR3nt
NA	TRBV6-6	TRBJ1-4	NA	CASSTTAVEKLFF	TGTGCCAGCAGCACTACAGCGGTAGAAAAACTGTTTTTT
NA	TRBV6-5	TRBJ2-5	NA	CASSYSGGGQEETQYF	TGTGCCAGCAGTTACTCGGGAGGGGGACAAGAGGAGACCCAGTACTTC
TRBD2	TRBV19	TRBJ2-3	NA	CASSIGLAGTDTQYF	TGTGCCAGTAGTATTGGGCTAGCGGGCACAGATACGCAGTATTTT
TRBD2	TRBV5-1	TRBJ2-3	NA	CASSFSTSGSLDTQYF	TGCGCCAGCAGCTTTTCGACTAGCGGGAGTCTAGATACGCAGTATTTT
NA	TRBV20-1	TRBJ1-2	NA	CSAREDLPSTF	TGCAGTGCTAGAGAAGACCTCCCTAGCACCTTC
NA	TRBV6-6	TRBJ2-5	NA	CASSYLEDYPGETQYF	TGTGCCAGCAGTTACTTAGAAGACTACCCGGGAGAGACCCAGTACTTC
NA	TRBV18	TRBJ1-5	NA	CASSTGNSNQPQHF	TGTGCCAGCTCAACGGGTAATAGCAATCAGCCCCAGCATTTT
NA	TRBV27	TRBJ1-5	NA	CASSLIGSGNQPQHF	TGTGCCAGCAGTTTGATCGGCTCGGGGAATCAGCCCCAGCATTTT
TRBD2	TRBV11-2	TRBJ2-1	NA	CASSLDSASGSGNEQFF	TGTGCCAGCAGCTTAGATTCTGCTAGCGGGAGTGGTAATGAGCAGTTCTTC
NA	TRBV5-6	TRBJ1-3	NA	CASSLSPLSRRGAGNTIYF	TGTGCCAGCAGCTTATCCCCCCTCTCCCGCAGGGGTGCTGGAAACACCATATATTTT
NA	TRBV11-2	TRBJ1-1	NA	CASSLTDTAFEAFF	TGTGCCAGCAGCCTGACAGACACCGCGTTTGAAGCTTTCTTT
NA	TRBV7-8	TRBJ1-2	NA	CASSLEGGASFQGYTF	TGTGCCAGCAGCTTAGAGGGAGGGGCCTCTTTTCAAGGCTACACCTTC
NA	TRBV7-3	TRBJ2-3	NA	CASSLSGQGTDTQYF	TGTGCCAGCAGCTTAAGTGGCCAGGGCACAGATACGCAGTATTTT
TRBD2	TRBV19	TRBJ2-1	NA	CASSKREGYNEQFF	TGTGCCAGTAGTAAGCGGGAGGGCTACAATGAGCAGTTCTTC
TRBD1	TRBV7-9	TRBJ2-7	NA	CASSIAGGRDEQYF	TGTGCCAGCAGTATAGCAGGGGGTAGGGACGAGCAGTACTTC
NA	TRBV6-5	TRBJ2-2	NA	CASSSQGWELFF	TGTGCCAGCAGTTCTCAGGGGTGGGAGCTGTTTTTT
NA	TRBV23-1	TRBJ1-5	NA	CASSRGQGGHQPQHF	TGCGCCAGCAGTCGGGGGCAGGGAGGCCATCAGCCCCAGCATTTT
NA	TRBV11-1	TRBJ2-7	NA	CASSLDREGYEQYF	TGTGCCAGCAGCCTCGACAGGGAGGGATACGAGCAGTACTTC
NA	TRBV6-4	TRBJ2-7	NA	CASRPDWNSYEQYF	TGTGCCAGCAGACCTGATTGGAACTCCTACGAGCAGTACTTC
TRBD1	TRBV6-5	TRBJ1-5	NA	CASSSRPGQGYQPQHF	TGTGCCAGCAGTTCCCGACCGGGACAGGGTTATCAGCCCCAGCATTTT
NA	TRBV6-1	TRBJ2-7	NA	CASSELGANEQYF	TGTGCCAGCAGTGAACTGGGGGCTAACGAGCAGTACTTC
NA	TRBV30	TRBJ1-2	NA	CAWSVLILTGGYTF	TGTGCCTGGAGTGTACTCATATTAACTGGTGGCTACACCTTC
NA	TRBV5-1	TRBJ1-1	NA	CASSFQADTEAFF	TGCGCCAGCAGCTTTCAAGCAGACACTGAAGCTTTCTTT
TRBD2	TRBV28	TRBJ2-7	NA	CASSEVSGREGKNEQYF	TGTGCCAGCAGTGAAGTTAGCGGGAGGGAGGGGAAGAACGAGCAGTACTTC
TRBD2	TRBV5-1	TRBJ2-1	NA	CASSFTAGGGNEQFF	TGCGCCAGCAGCTTCACTGCGGGAGGCGGCAATGAGCAGTTCTTC
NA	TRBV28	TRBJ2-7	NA	CASTTGTKDYEQYF	TGTGCCAGCACAACCGGGACAAAGGACTACGAGCAGTACTTC
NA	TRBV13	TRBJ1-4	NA	CASSLSVGEKLFF	TGTGCCAGCAGCCTTAGCGTAGGCGAAAAACTGTTTTTT
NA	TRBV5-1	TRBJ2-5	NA	CASSGQETQYF	TGCGCCAGCAGCGGACAAGAGACCCAGTACTTC
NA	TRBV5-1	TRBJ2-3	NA	CASSMGPLASTDTQYF	TGCGCCAGCAGCATGGGACCTCTCGCTAGCACAGATACGCAGTATTTT
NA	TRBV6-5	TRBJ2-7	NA	CASSLNQRAYEQYF	TGTGCCAGCAGCCTTAACCAAAGGGCCTACGAGCAGTACTTC
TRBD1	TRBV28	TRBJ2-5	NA	CASSPPGQGPGETQYF	TGTGCCAGCAGTCCTCCGGGACAGGGGCCGGGGGAGACCCAGTACTTC
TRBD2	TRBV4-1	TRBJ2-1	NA	CASRLEGSGSRPFSTEQFF	TGCGCCAGCAGGCTCGAAGGTAGCGGGAGCCGACCATTCTCCACTGAGCAGTTCTTC
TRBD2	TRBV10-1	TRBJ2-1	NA	CASSFGGGPYNEQFF	TGCGCCAGCAGTTTCGGCGGGGGGCCCTACAATGAGCAGTTCTTC
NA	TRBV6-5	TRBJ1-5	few	CASSRTINQPQHF	TGTGCCAGCAGCCGGACTATCAATCAGCCCCAGCATTTT
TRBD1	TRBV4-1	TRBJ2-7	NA	CASSRTGVLYEQYF	TGCGCCAGCAGCCGGACAGGGGTACTTTACGAGCAGTACTTC
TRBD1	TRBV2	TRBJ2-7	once	CASSTQTGGYEQYF	TGTGCCAGCAGTACCCAGACAGGGGGCTACGAGCAGTACTTC
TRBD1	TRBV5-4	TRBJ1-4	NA	CAGGGTDNEKLFF	TGTGCCGGTGGGGGGACAGATAATGAAAAACTGTTTTTT
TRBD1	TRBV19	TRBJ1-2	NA	CASSIDQEGGQFYGYTF	TGTGCCAGTAGTATAGATCAAGAAGGGGGACAGTTCTATGGCTACACCTTC
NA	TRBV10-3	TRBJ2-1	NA	CAISVSESSYNEQFF	TGTGCCATCAGTGTGTCAGAAAGCTCCTACAATGAGCAGTTCTTC
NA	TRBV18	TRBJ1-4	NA	CASSPSQGAGEKLFF	TGTGCCAGCTCACCCTCCCAAGGGGCGGGAGAAAAACTGTTTTTT
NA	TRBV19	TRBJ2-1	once	CASSQGTPVWNEQFF	TGTGCCAGTTCCCAGGGAACCCCTGTATGGAATGAGCAGTTCTTC
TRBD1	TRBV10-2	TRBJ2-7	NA	CASKQGAIGEQYF	TGCGCCAGCAAACAGGGGGCTATTGGCGAGCAGTACTTC
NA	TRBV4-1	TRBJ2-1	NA	CASSQGWDAYNEQFF	TGCGCCAGCAGCCAAGGGTGGGACGCCTACAATGAGCAGTTCTTC
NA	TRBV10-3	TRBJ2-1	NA	CATHRVAVSYNEQFF	TGTGCCACCCACAGAGTAGCGGTGTCCTACAATGAGCAGTTCTTC
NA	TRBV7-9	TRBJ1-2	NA	CASSRPEFYGYTF	TGCGCCAGCAGCCGGCCGGAATTCTATGGCTACACCTTC
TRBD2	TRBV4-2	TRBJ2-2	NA	CASSQDRIAGGLGNTGELFF	TGTGCCAGCAGCCAAGATCGGATAGCGGGAGGTTTGGGTAACACCGGGGAGCTGTTTTTT
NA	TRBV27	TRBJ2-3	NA	CASSSGIDTQYF	TGTGCCAGCAGTTCAGGGATAGATACGCAGTATTTT
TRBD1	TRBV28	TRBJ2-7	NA	CASSSGQSSYEQYF	TGTGCCAGCAGTTCGGGACAGAGCTCCTACGAGCAGTACTTC
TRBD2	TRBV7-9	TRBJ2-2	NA	CASSPREGQSTGELFF	TGTGCCAGCAGCCCCAGGGAGGGCCAAAGCACCGGGGAGCTGTTTTTT
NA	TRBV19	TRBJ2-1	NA	CASSIEAGTYNEQFF	TGTGCCAGTAGTATTGAAGCGGGCACCTACAATGAGCAGTTCTTC
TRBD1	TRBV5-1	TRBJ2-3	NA	CASSSTGTGGLDTQYF	TGCGCCAGCAGCTCGACCGGGACAGGGGGCTTAGATACGCAGTATTTT
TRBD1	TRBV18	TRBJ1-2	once	CASSPVTGTANYGYTF	TGTGCCAGCTCACCGGTAACCGGGACAGCGAACTATGGCTACACCTTC